A selection of T cell receptor beta chains follows, all from one sample in a study of T cells in Graves' hyperthyroidism and ophthalmopathy. TCRdb independently ran MiXCR on the multiplex PCR reads; one entry per CDR3 protein. The sample holds hundreds of thousands of distinct CDR3 sequences, 15% to 18% seen once. Sequencing was done on a sample of blood. Receptors originate from a woman under 30 with Graves' hyperthyroidism. Each CDR3 is given with its conserved first and last residue. D genes are given only for firm matches. A clone size is listed for some rows: how often the clone was seen (once, few, many), or a class if it is expanded.

TRBJ2-5 many TRBD2 TRBV20-1 TGCAGTGCTAATAGCGGGGGGTCAGAGACCCAGTACTTC CSANSGGSETQYF
TRBJ1-6 many . TRBV5-6 TGTGCCAGCAGCTTGGGGCAGGGCCGTTATAATTCACCCCTCCACTTT CASSLGQGRYNSPLHF
TRBJ2-7 many TRBD1 TRBV6-1 TGTGCCAGCAGGTACCCCATAGACAGGGGGCGATCCTACGAGCAGTACTTC CASRYPIDRGRSYEQYF
TRBJ1-2 few . TRBV15 TGTGCCACCACCCCCGGGGACTCCTATGGCTACACCTTC CATTPGDSYGYTF
TRBJ2-1 many TRBD2 TRBV30 TGTGCCTGGGTCGGGACTAGCGGGAGGGCAACCAACGAGCAGTTCTTC CAWVGTSGRATNEQFF
TRBJ1-2 many TRBD1 TRBV30 TGTGCCTGGAACCGACAGGGGGCGCGAGGCTACACCTTC CAWNRQGARGYTF
TRBJ2-3 few TRBD2 TRBV6-5 TGTGCCAGCAGTTTCCTAGCGGGAGTGGCAGATACGCAGTATTTT CASSFLAGVADTQYF
TRBJ2-1 . TRBD2 TRBV12-5 TGTGCTAGTGGTGCCCGGACTAGCGGGAGTTTCAATGAGCAGTTCTTC CASGARTSGSFNEQFF
TRBJ2-5 many . TRBV18 TGTGCCAGCTCACCCCCGCCAGGGCGCCAAGAGACCCAGTACTTC CASSPPPGRQETQYF
TRBJ2-4 . . TRBV5-1 TGCGCCAGCAGCTTGGGGAGGGAGGACATTCAGTACTTC CASSLGREDIQYF
TRBJ2-5 many TRBD1 TRBV2 TGTGCCAGTTTCCGGGACAGGGGCCTCCTCGGGACCCAGTACTTC CASFRDRGLLGTQYF
TRBJ2-3 many . TRBV27 TGTGCCAGCAGTTTATTGCGGGGAGATACGCAGTATTTT CASSLLRGDTQYF